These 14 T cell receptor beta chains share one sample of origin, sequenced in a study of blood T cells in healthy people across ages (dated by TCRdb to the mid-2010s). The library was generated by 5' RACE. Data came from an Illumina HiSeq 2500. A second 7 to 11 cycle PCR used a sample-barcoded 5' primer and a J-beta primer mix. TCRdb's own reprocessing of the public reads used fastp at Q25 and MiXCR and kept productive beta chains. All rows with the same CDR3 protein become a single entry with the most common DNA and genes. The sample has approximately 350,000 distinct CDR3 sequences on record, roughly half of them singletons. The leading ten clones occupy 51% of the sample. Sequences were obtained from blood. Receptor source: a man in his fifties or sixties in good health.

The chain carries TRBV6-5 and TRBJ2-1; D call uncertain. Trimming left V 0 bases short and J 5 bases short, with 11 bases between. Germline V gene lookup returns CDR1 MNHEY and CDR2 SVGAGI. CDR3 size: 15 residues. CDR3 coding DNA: TGTGCCAGCAGTTACTCGATAGTGAGACACAATGAGCAGTTCTTC. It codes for CASSYSIVRHNEQFF.

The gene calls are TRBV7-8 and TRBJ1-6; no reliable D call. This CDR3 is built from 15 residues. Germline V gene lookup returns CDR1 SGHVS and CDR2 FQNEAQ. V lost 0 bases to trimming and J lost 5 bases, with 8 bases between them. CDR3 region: CASSLAGRDNSPLHF. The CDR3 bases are TGTGCCAGCAGCTTAGCGGGGAGAGATAATTCACCCCTCCACTTT. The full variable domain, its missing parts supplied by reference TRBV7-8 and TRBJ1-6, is GAGVSQSPRYKVAKRGQDVALRCDPISGHVSLFWYQQALGQGPEFLTYFQNEAQLDKSGLPSDRFFAERPEGSVSTLKIQRTQQEDSAVYLCASSLAGRDNSPLHFGNGTRLTVT.

The CDR3 is CASSLARLNTGELFF. In DNA form, the CDR3 reads TGTGCCAGCAGCTTAGCGCGTCTGAACACCGGGGAGCTGTTTTTT. The chain combines TRBV11-1 with TRBJ2-2; D remains ambiguous. This CDR3 region has 15 residues. The germline V and J ends were trimmed by 0 bases and 1 base, with 6 bases remaining between them. Germline CDR1 reads SGHAT; CDR2 reads FQDESV (reference sequence).

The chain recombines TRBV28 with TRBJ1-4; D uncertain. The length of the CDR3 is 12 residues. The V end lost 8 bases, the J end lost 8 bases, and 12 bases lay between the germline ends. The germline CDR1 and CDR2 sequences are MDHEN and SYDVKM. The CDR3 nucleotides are TGTGCCAGCCGGGGAGGGCCCGAAAAACTGTTTTTT. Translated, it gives CASRGGPEKLFF.

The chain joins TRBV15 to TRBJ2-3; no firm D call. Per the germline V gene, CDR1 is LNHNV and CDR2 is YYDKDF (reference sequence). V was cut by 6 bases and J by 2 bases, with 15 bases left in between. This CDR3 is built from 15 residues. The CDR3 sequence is CATRLDPGSTDTQYF. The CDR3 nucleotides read TGTGCCACCAGATTAGACCCAGGTTCCACAGATACGCAGTATTTT.

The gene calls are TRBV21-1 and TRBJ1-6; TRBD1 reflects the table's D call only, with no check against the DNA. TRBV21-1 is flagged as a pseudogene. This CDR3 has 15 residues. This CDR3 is CASSNPGTGDSPLHF. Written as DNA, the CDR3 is TGTGCCAGCAGCAACCCTGGGACAGGGGATTCACCCCTCCACTTT.

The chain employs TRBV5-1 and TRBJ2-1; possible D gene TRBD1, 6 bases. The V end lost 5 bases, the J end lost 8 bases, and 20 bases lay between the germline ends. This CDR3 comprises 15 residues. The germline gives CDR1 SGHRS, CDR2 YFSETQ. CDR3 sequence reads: CASRDPGQGVHEQFF. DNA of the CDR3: TGCGCCAGCAGGGACCCGGGACAAGGGGTCCATGAGCAGTTCTTC.

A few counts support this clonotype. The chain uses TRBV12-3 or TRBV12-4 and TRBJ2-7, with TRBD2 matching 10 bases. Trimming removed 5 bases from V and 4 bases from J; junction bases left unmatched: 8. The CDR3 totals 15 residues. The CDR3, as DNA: TGTGCCAGCAGTCCCCCACGGACTAGCGGATACGAGCAGTACTTC. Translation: CASSPPRTSGYEQYF.

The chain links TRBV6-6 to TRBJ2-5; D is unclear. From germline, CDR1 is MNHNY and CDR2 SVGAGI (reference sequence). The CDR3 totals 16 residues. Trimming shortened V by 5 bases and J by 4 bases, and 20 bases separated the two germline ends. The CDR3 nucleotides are TGTGCCAGCAGTGATACAACGTCCCCAGTGGGAGAGACCCAGTACTTC. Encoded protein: CASSDTTSPVGETQYF.

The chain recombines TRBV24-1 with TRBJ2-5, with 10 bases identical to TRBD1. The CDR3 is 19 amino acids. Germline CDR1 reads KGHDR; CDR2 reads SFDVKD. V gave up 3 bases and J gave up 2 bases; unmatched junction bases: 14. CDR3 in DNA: TGTGCCACCAGTGATCTCCGGGACAGGGGAACAAAATCTCAAGAGACCCAGTACTTC. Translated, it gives CATSDLRDRGTKSQETQYF.

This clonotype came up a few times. CDR3 bases: TGTGCCAGCAGCCCCGCGCTAGCGGGAGGAGGGGATACGCAGTATTTT. Its protein is CASSPALAGGGDTQYF. This chain connects TRBV7-2 to TRBJ2-3, with TRBD2 matching 11 bases. Losses at the gene ends were 5 bases for V and 6 bases for J; bases not matched to a gene: 10. The CDR3 runs 16 residues. The germline CDR1 and CDR2 sequences are SGHTA and FQGNSA.

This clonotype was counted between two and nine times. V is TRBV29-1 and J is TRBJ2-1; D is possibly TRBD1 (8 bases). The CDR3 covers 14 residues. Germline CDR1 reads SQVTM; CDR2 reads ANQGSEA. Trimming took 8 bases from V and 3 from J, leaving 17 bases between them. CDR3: CSFTQGGRYNEQFF. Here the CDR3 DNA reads TGCAGCTTCACACAGGGGGGGCGCTACAATGAGCAGTTCTTC.

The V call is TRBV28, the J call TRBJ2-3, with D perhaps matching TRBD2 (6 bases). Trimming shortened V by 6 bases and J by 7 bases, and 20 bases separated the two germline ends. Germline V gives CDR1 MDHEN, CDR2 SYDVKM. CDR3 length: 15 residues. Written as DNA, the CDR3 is TGTGCCAGCAGCCCCCCGGGAGCAGGGTGGAATACGCAGTATTTT. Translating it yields CASSPPGAGWNTQYF.

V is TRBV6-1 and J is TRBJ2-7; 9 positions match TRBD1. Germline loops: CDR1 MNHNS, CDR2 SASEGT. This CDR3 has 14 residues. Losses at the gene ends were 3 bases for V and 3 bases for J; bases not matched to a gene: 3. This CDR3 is CASSETDRGYEQYF. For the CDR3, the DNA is TGTGCCAGCAGTGAGACGGACAGGGGCTACGAGCAGTACTTC.